This TCR beta chain came from a study of response to subunit inactivated influenza vaccine. V lost 5 bases and J lost 8, with 14 bases in between. CDR1 MNHEY and CDR2 SVGEGT come from the germline V gene. The CDR3 extends over 13 amino acids. TCRdb reprocessed the RT-PCR reads with MiXCR, giving one entry per CDR3 protein. The sample lists more than 450,000 distinct CDR3 sequences, around 11% occurring once. This clonotype was observed many times. The same sample was also studied in work on T cells expressing NK-cell markers. That work contributes: TCR beta cDNA was generated via 5'RACE template switching incorporating UMIs. Obtained from sorted CD3+CD56+NKG2C+, CD3+CD56+NKG2C- and CD3+CD56-NKG2C+ T cells were the TCR beta repertoires.

The receptor's source is a man aged 45-60 years who received an inactivated influenza vaccine. The chain recombines TRBV6-2 or TRBV6-3 with TRBJ2-3, with TRBD2 as a possible D gene (6 bases). Sequences were derived from PBMCs from blood, sampled on the day of vaccination. CDR3 residues: CASSAGLTGTQYF. The CDR3 DNA sequence: TGTGCCAGCAGTGCTGGACTAACGGGTACGCAGTATTTT.